Described below is a single T cell receptor (beta chain) sequence and its context. The antigen is unknown. There are 15 residues in the CDR3. The V gene's germline CDR1 is GTSNPN and CDR2 SVGIG (reference sequence). The V gene lost 0 bases and the J gene lost 4 bases, with 13 bases spanning the gap. Libraries were prepared by immunoSEQ multiplex PCR; TCRdb keeps only in-frame clonotypes and omits some of them. Of around 91,000 clones listed, roughly 88% were seen once; the top ten hold 4.9%. The data originate from a study of radiotherapy plus CTLA-4 blockade in lung cancer. Whole-study results and caveats: Best predicting response, reportedly, were early blood T cell clone dynamics, with interferon-beta.

V is TRBV30 and J is TRBJ1-3; D unresolved. The receptor's source is a human donor with non-small cell lung cancer that progressed on radiotherapy plus ipilimumab. The source was peripheral blood, collected from a patient treated with radiotherapy plus ipilimumab. The DNA of the CDR3 is TGTGCCTGGAGTGTACTAGGATTGATGGGAAACACCATATATTTT. Amino acid sequence: CAWSVLGLMGNTIYF.